There are many counts of the clone carrying this TCR beta chain. Antigen unknown. These data are taken from a study of blood T cells in healthy people across ages. Study conclusions and caveats: There were more naive CD4+ cells and higher diversity in long-lived donors than in aged donors.

Germline loops: CDR1 MNHEY, CDR2 SMNVEV (reference sequence). V was trimmed by 3 bases and J by 6 bases, leaving 12 bases between them. The CDR3 loop spans 13 amino acids. Using a J-beta primer mix together with a sample-barcoded 5' primer, a second PCR was run for roughly 7 to 12 cycles. A single record per CDR3 protein comes from TCRdb applying MiXCR to the 5' RACE reads. The sample lists about 500,000 distinct CDR3 sequences; more than 20% were seen once. Every sample had a minimum of 6 million PBMCs isolated. This same sample was also part of a study on T cells of mothers and their children.

V and J are TRBV27 and TRBJ2-7; either TRBD1 or TRBD2 may fit D (5 bases each). The material sequenced was blood. The receptor was isolated from a boy younger than 18 in good health. CDR3 sequence reads: CASSLLGRFEQYF. The CDR3 DNA follows: TGTGCCAGCAGTTTGTTGGGACGATTCGAGCAGTACTTC.